This T cell receptor (beta chain) was sequenced for a study of shared T cell receptors in the human thymus. Generated by immunoSEQ multiplex PCR, the TCRdb table keeps only in-frame clones and is missing some. The sample has 700,000 or so clones, 70% to 90% seen once. The same sample was also studied in work on human thymus T cells.

The sequenced sample was thymocytes. This sequence was found in a girl younger than two with a congenital heart defect.

The CDR3: CASSRDRGAGHYNEQFF. The CDR3 DNA follows: TGTGCCAGCAGCAGGGACAGGGGGGCAGGCCACTACAATGAGCAGTTCTTC. The V gene is TRBV5-4, the J gene TRBJ2-1; 11 bases line up with TRBD1. With 4 bases clipped from V and 3 bases from J, the junction kept 9 bases outside the gene matches. The CDR3 is made up of 17 amino acids. Germline V gene lookup returns CDR1 SGHNT and CDR2 YYREEE (reference sequence). Full variable domain (remainder filled in from reference TRBV5-4 and TRBJ2-1): ETGVTQSPTHLIKTRGQQVTLRCSSQSGHNTVSWYQQALGQGPQFIFQYYREEENGRGNFPPRFSGLQFPNYSSELNVNALELDDSALYLCASSRDRGAGHYNEQFFGPGTRLTVL.